Listed below are T cell receptor beta chains from one sample, sequenced in a study of technical replicates of blood from a few donors. Assay used: immunoSEQ multiplex PCR; TCRdb lists only in-frame clones, some missing. The sample holds over 55,000 clones, roughly 95% seen once. Sequencing was done on a sample of PBMCs. The source of these receptors is a human donor in good health. Some clones in this sample may be carry-over from other donors' samples. Both conserved end residues are part of each CDR3. D genes are given only for firm matches. Size is stated for part of the rows, as once, few or many counts, or as a class when the clone is expanded.

CDR3nt	CDR3aa	abundance	v_gene	d_gene	j_gene
TGCGCCAGCAGCCATGAGACAGGGAAAGCAGCTGGAAACACCATATATTTT	CASSHETGKAAGNTIYF	-	TRBV4-1	TRBD1	TRBJ1-3
TGTGCCAGCAGGAAGACAGGGGGAAGCACTGAAGCTTTCTTT	CASRKTGGSTEAFF	-	TRBV27	TRBD1	TRBJ1-1
TGCGCCAGCAGCTTCCAGACAGATAAGAACACTGAAGCTTTCTTT	CASSFQTDKNTEAFF	-	TRBV5-1	-	TRBJ1-1
TGTGCCAGCAGCCGGACAGGGACAGGAGGGGCCAACGTCCTGACTTTC	CASSRTGTGGANVLTF	-	TRBV7-9	TRBD1	TRBJ2-6
TGTGCCACCAGCAGAGAAGGCGTGTTTGCGGGGGGCTACGAGCAGTACTTC	CATSREGVFAGGYEQYF	once	TRBV15	TRBD2	TRBJ2-7
TGTGCCAGCAGACCACAGGGAAGCTCCTACGAGCAGTACTTC	CASRPQGSSYEQYF	-	TRBV6-5	-	TRBJ2-7
TGTGCCAGCAGCTTACTCGAGCAGGGAACGCAGTATTTT	CASSLLEQGTQYF	-	TRBV5-5	-	TRBJ2-3
TGCGCCAGCAGCCAAGCTAGGGGAACCGGGGAGCTGTTTTTT	CASSQARGTGELFF	-	TRBV4-3	-	TRBJ2-2
TGTGCCAGCAGCTTACGACAGGGAGCTGGAGAGCAGTACTTC	CASSLRQGAGEQYF	-	TRBV5-4	TRBD1	TRBJ2-7
TGCGCCAGCAGCCAAGATATAGGGGCCGGAGAGACCCAGTACTTC	CASSQDIGAGETQYF	once	TRBV4-3	-	TRBJ2-5
TGTGCCAGCAGCGTGGAGGGAGGCTCCTACAATGAGCAGTTCTTC	CASSVEGGSYNEQFF	-	TRBV9	-	TRBJ2-1
TGTGCCACCAGCAGAGATTACCGGACAACAGGCAATCAGCCCCAGCATTTT	CATSRDYRTTGNQPQHF	-	TRBV15	-	TRBJ1-5
TGTGCCACCAGCAGGGGACTGACAGGGAATCAGGAAAAACTGTTTTTT	CATSRGLTGNQEKLFF	-	TRBV15	TRBD1	TRBJ1-4
TGTGCCGGAAAGAGGGGGGGACTCTACGAGCAGTACTTC	CAGKRGGLYEQYF	once	TRBV2	-	TRBJ2-7
TGTGCCATCAGCCCATTGGGGGCTGGGGAGACCCAGTACTTC	CAISPLGAGETQYF	-	TRBV10-3	-	TRBJ2-5
TGTGCCAGCAGCTTCAAGGGACTAGCGGGATTGTCCTCCTACAATGAGCAGTTCTTC	CASSFKGLAGLSSYNEQFF	-	TRBV11-2	TRBD2	TRBJ2-1
TGCGCCAGCAGTCGTACAGGGATGTCGGACACCGGGGAGCTGTTTTTT	CASSRTGMSDTGELFF	few	TRBV5-1	-	TRBJ2-2
TGTGCCAGCAGCCCTGCGTTCGGTAATGAAAAACTGTTTTTT	CASSPAFGNEKLFF	-	TRBV6-5	-	TRBJ1-4
TGTGCCAGCAGTTATCGGACTAGCGGGGCTGTTACGCAGTATTTT	CASSYRTSGAVTQYF	-	TRBV6-5	TRBD2	TRBJ2-3
TGTGCCAGCAGTGAACTTGGGACTAGCGGGAAGGAGACCCAGTACTTC	CASSELGTSGKETQYF	-	TRBV25-1	TRBD2	TRBJ2-5
TGTGCCAGCAGCCCCACAACAGGGCTAGCCAAAAACATTCAGTACTTC	CASSPTTGLAKNIQYF	-	TRBV7-2	-	TRBJ2-4
TGTGCCAGCAGTTTGTATCGGGGTGCGGACTATGGCTACACCTTC	CASSLYRGADYGYTF	-	TRBV6-5	-	TRBJ1-2
TGTGCCAGCCTTGGACAGTTCGCGAACACCGGGGAGCTGTTTTTT	CASLGQFANTGELFF	once	TRBV5-5	-	TRBJ2-2
TGTGCCTGGAGTGCCACGGAGAATCAGCCCCAGCATTTT	CAWSATENQPQHF	-	TRBV30	-	TRBJ1-5
TGTGCCTGGAACCGGGACTCGAACACCGGGGAGCTGTTTTTT	CAWNRDSNTGELFF	-	TRBV30	-	TRBJ2-2
TGTGCCAGCAGTGAACAGGGGTACAATCAGCCCCAGCATTTT	CASSEQGYNQPQHF	-	TRBV2	-	TRBJ1-5
TGTGCCAGCAGCCCAACAGGGGCCCAGAGTGAGTTCTTC	CASSPTGAQSEFF	-	TRBV7-9	TRBD1	TRBJ2-1
TGTGCCAGCTCACCGCGGTTGGGGGCTTCGTCCTACGAGCAGTACTTC	CASSPRLGASSYEQYF	-	TRBV18	-	TRBJ2-7
TGTGCCAGCACCAACCGGGAGGTCGACAGTAACACTGAAGCTTTCTTT	CASTNREVDSNTEAFF	-	TRBV7-8	-	TRBJ1-1
TGCGCCAGCAGCTTGGCCTCGACAGGGGTCACGAAGCAGTTCTTC	CASSLASTGVTKQFF	-	TRBV5-1	TRBD1	TRBJ2-1
TGCGCCAGCAGCTTGGATAGTAGCGACGAGACCCAGTACTTC	CASSLDSSDETQYF	-	TRBV5-1	-	TRBJ2-5
TGTGCCAGCACTCCTAGGACTAGCGGAACTAGCACAGATACGCAGTATTTT	CASTPRTSGTSTDTQYF	once	TRBV27	TRBD2	TRBJ2-3
TGTGCCAGCAGCACGGGTGGGAGACAGGGCCAAGAGACCCAGTACTTC	CASSTGGRQGQETQYF	-	TRBV9	TRBD1	TRBJ2-5
TGTGCCATTGTCGGGACAGGAGACACAGATACGCAGTATTTT	CAIVGTGDTDTQYF	-	TRBV6-5	TRBD1	TRBJ2-3
TGCGCCAGCAGGCGGGGGACAGGGGCCTACGAGCAGTACTTC	CASRRGTGAYEQYF	few	TRBV5-1	TRBD1	TRBJ2-7
TGTGCCAGCAGCTCGCCGACAGCCAAGGGGAATGAGCAGTTCTTC	CASSSPTAKGNEQFF	-	TRBV5-6	-	TRBJ2-1
TGTGCCAGTAGTCCGGGGGGGTGGAGGAATTCACCCCTCCACTTT	CASSPGGWRNSPLHF	-	TRBV19	-	TRBJ1-6
TGTGCCAGCAGTTCCGGTCCCCATATCGACACCGGGGAGCTGTTTTTT	CASSSGPHIDTGELFF	-	TRBV2	-	TRBJ2-2
TGCAGCGTTAACCCCAGGGCCGGTGGAAAACTGTTTTTT	CSVNPRAGGKLFF	-	TRBV29-1	-	TRBJ1-4
TGTGCCATCAGTGAGTCGAGGCCAGGGAATATGAACACTGAAGCTTTCTTT	CAISESRPGNMNTEAFF	-	TRBV10-3	-	TRBJ1-1
TGTGCCAGCAGCTCGGCCTACGAGCAGTACTTC	CASSSAYEQYF	-	TRBV5-6	-	TRBJ2-7
TGTGCCAGCAGCGGGGCAGGCAGTCAAGAGACCCAGTACTTC	CASSGAGSQETQYF	-	TRBV5-6	-	TRBJ2-5
TGTGCCAGCAGCTTAATGGGACAGGGGGCCGGGGAGCTGTTTTTT	CASSLMGQGAGELFF	once	TRBV7-3	TRBD1	TRBJ2-2
TGTGCCAGCAGCCCTAGGACAGGGCAGCGAGAGACCCAGTACTTC	CASSPRTGQRETQYF	-	TRBV11-1	TRBD1	TRBJ2-5
TGTGCCAGCACTCCCGGGGAGGGGGGAAAACTGTTTTTT	CASTPGEGGKLFF	-	TRBV6-6	-	TRBJ1-4
TGTGCCAGCAGTTACCGACCTTCGACAGTGAACACCGGGGAGCTGTTTTTT	CASSYRPSTVNTGELFF	-	TRBV6-4	-	TRBJ2-2
TGTGCCAGCAGCAACCAGGGGGGCGGGGAGCTGTTTTTT	CASSNQGGGELFF	-	TRBV5-4	-	TRBJ2-2
TGTGCCAGCTCACCCCGACTAGCGGGGGCCGGGGATACGCAGTATTTT	CASSPRLAGAGDTQYF	-	TRBV18	TRBD2	TRBJ2-3
TGCGCCAGCAGCTTGGGTGACAGGGTAGGGTCTGGGGCCAACGTCCTGACTTTC	CASSLGDRVGSGANVLTF	-	TRBV5-1	TRBD1	TRBJ2-6
TGTGCCAGCAGCTTGGGGCAGAACAACTATGGCTACACCTTC	CASSLGQNNYGYTF	-	TRBV5-4	-	TRBJ1-2
TGTGCCAGCAGCCCCCGACGGAGGGCAGGAAACACCATATATTTT	CASSPRRRAGNTIYF	-	TRBV7-9	-	TRBJ1-3
TGTGCCAGCAGCTCTGCCTACGAGCAGTACTTC	CASSSAYEQYF	-	TRBV7-9	-	TRBJ2-7